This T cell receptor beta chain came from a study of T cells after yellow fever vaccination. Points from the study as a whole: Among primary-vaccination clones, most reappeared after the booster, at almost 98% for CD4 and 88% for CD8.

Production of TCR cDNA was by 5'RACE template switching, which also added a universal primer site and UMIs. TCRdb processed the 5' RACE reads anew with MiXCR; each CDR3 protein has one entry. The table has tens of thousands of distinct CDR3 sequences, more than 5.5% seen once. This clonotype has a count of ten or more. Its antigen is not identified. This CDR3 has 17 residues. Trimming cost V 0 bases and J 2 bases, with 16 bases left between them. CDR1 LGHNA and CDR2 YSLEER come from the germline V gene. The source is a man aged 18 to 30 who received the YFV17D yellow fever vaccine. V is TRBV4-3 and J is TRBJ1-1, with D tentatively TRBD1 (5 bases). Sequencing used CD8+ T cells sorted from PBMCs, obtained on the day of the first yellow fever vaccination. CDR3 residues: CASSQEGFGGDNTEAFF. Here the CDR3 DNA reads TGCGCCAGCAGCCAAGAAGGCTTTGGAGGGGATAACACTGAAGCTTTCTTT.